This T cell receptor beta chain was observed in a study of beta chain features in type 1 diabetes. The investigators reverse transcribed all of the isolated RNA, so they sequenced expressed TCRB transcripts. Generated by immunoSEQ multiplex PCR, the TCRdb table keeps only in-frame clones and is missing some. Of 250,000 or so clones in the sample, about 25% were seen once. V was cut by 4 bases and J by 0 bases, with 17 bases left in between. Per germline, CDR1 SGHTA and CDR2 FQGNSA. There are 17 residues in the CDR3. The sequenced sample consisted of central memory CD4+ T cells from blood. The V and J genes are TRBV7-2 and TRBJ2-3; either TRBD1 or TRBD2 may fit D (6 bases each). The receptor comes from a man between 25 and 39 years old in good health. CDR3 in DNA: TGTGCCAGCAGCTGGGGCCCCAGGAGGGGGAGCACAGATACGCAGTATTTT. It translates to CASSWGPRRGSTDTQYF.